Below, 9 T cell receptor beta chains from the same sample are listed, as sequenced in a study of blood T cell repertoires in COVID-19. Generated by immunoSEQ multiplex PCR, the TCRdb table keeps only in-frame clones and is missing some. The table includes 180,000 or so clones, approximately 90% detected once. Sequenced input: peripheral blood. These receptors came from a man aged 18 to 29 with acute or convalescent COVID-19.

CDR3: CASTPGSSSTEAFF. The CDR3 nucleotides read TGTGCCAGTACCCCTGGGTCTAGTAGCACTGAAGCTTTCTTT. The rearrangement uses TRBV18 and TRBJ1-1; D unresolved. Trimming pared 9 bases from V and 4 bases from J, leaving 18 bases between. Germline V lookup: CDR1 KGHSH, CDR2 LQKENI. The CDR3 is 14 amino acids.

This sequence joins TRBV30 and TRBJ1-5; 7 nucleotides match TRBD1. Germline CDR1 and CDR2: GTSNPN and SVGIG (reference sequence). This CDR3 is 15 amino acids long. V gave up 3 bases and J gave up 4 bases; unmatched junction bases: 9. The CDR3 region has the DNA TGTGCCTGGAGCCTTAACAGGGGTGAGAATCAGCCCCAGCATTTT. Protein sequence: CAWSLNRGENQPQHF.

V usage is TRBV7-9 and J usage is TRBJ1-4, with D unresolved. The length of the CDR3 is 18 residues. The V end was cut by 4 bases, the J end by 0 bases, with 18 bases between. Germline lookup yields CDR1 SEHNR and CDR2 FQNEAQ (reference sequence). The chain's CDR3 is CASSSLDFLSSTNEKLFF. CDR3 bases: TGTGCCAGCAGCTCTCTGGACTTTTTGTCGTCAACTAATGAAAAACTGTTTTTT.

The CDR3 region has the DNA TGTGCCAGCTCACCAAGCCGAAACGACGGGATCAACTATGGCTACACCTTC. Translation: CASSPSRNDGINYGYTF. V gene TRBV18 combines with J gene TRBJ1-2; D is uncertain. V lost 2 bases to trimming and J lost 2 bases, with 18 bases between them. The germline gives CDR1 KGHSH, CDR2 LQKENI. The CDR3 sequence is 17 residues long.

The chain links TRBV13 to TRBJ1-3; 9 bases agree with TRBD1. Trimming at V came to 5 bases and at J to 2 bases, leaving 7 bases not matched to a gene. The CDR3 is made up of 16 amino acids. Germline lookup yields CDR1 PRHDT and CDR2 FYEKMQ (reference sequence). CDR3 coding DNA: TGTGCCAGCAGCAGCGTAACAGGGGGCCCTGGAAACACCATATATTTT. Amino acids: CASSSVTGGPGNTIYF.

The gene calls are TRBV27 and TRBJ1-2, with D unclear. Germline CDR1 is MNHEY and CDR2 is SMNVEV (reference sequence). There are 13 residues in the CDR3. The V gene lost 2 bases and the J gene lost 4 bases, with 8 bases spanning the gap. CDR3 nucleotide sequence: TGTGCCAGCAGTTTAGGGCCCTTCTATGGCTACACCTTC. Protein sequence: CASSLGPFYGYTF.

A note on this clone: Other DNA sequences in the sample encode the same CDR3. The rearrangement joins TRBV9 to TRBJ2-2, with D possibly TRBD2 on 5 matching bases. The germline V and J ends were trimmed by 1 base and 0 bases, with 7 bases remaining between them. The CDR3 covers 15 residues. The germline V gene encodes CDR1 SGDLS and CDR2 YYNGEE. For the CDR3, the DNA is TGTGCCAGCAGCGTACGGGGAACGAACACCGGGGAGCTGTTTTTT. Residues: CASSVRGTNTGELFF.

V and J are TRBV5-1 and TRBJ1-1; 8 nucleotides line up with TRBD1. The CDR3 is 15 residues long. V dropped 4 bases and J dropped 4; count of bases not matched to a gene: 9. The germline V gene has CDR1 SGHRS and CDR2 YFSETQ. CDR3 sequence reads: CASSIQGQGPTEAFF. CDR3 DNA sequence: TGCGCCAGCAGCATCCAAGGACAGGGTCCCACTGAAGCTTTCTTT. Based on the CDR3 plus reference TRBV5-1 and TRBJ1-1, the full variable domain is KAGVTQTPRYLIKTRGQQVTLSCSPISGHRSVSWYQQTPGQGLQFLFEYFSETQRNKGNFPGRFSGRQFSNSRSEMNVSTLELGDSALYLCASSIQGQGPTEAFFGQGTRLTVV.

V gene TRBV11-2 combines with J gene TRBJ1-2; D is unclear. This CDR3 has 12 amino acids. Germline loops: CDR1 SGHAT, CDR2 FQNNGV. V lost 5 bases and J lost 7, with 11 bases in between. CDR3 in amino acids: CASSRGYGGYTF. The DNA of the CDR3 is TGTGCCAGCAGCCGAGGTTACGGTGGCTACACCTTC.